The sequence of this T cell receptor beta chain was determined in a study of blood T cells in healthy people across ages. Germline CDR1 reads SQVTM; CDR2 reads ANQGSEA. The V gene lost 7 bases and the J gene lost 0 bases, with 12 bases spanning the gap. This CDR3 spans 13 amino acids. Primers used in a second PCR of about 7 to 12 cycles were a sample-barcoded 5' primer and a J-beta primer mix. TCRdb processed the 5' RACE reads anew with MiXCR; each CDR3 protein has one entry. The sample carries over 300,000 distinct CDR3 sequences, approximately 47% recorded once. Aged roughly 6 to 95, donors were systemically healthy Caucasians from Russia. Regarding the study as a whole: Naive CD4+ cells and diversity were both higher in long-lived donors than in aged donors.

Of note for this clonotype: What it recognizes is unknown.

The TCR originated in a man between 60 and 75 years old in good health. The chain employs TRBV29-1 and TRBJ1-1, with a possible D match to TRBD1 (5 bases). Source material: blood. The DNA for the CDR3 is TGCAGCGGGAGGGAGGGGATGAACACTGAAGCTTTCTTT. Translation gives CSGREGMNTEAFF.